These T cell receptor beta chains were read from a single sample in a study of blood T cells in healthy people across ages. TCRdb used MiXCR to reprocess the 5' RACE reads, holding one entry per CDR3 protein. Of 1.5 million to 2 million distinct CDR3 sequences in the sample, almost 35% were seen once. What was sequenced was blood. These receptors were collected from a woman in her twenties or thirties in good health. Each CDR3 is given with its conserved first and last residue. The D gene is left open where the match is weak. The size entry is marked missing in some rows and otherwise reads once, few, many or a size class.

few,TRBV28,TRBJ1-2,.,CASSMWGANYGYTF,TGTGCCAGCAGCATGTGGGGCGCGAACTATGGCTACACCTTC
.,TRBV4-2,TRBJ2-3,.,CANSQDALATNTQYF,TGTGCCAACAGCCAAGATGCACTGGCGACAAATACGCAGTATTTT
.,TRBV6-1,TRBJ1-3,.,CASSSILLSGNTIYF,TGTGCCAGCAGCAGCATCTTACTCTCTGGAAACACCATATATTTT
few,TRBV20-1,TRBJ2-2,TRBD2,CSARDHPRSGGAIGELFF,TGCAGTGCTAGAGATCACCCCCGTAGCGGGGGGGCCATCGGGGAGCTGTTTTTT
.,TRBV12-3/TRBV12-4,TRBJ2-3,TRBD2,CASSLPGGAGAMDTQYF,TGTGCCAGCAGTCTCCCTGGGGGAGCGGGGGCAATGGATACGCAGTATTTT
.,TRBV15,TRBJ2-7,TRBD1,CATSRDRTGKSYEQYF,TGTGCCACCAGCAGAGACCGGACAGGGAAAAGCTACGAGCAGTACTTC
many,TRBV20-1,TRBJ2-7,.,CSARDVGQGPYYEQYF,TGCAGTGCTAGAGATGTGGGTCAGGGCCCCTACTACGAGCAGTACTTC
.,TRBV11-2,TRBJ2-3,TRBD2,CASSLPLGGADTQYF,TGTGCCAGCAGCCTCCCCCTGGGGGGGGCAGATACGCAGTATTTT
.,TRBV5-1,TRBJ1-3,.,CASSLDLGDGNTIYF,TGCGCCAGCAGCTTGGATTTGGGGGATGGGAACACCATATATTTT
.,TRBV11-3,TRBJ2-4,TRBD2,CASSLSPGGVSKNIQYF,TGTGCCAGCAGCTTAAGTCCGGGAGGGGTGTCCAAAAACATTCAGTACTTC
few,TRBV29-1,TRBJ1-5,TRBD1,CSVGETGANQPQHF,TGCAGCGTCGGGGAGACAGGGGCAAATCAGCCCCAGCATTTT
few,TRBV7-9,TRBJ2-1,.,CASSLLGFEQFF,TGTGCCAGCAGCTTACTAGGATTTGAGCAGTTCTTC
many,TRBV28,TRBJ2-1,.,CASRLGVEQFF,TGTGCCAGCAGATTAGGGGTTGAGCAGTTCTTC